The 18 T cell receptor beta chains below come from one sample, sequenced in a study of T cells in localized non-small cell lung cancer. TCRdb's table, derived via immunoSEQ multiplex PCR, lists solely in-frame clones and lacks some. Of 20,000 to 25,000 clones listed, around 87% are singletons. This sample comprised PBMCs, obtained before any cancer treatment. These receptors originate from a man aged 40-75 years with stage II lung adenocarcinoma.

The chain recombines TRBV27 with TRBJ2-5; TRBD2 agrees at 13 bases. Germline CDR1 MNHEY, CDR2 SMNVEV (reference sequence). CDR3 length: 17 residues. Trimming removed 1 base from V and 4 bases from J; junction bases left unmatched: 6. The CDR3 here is CASSLLLAGGPGETQYF. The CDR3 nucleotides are TGTGCCAGCAGTTTATTACTAGCGGGGGGGCCGGGAGAGACCCAGTACTTC.

This chain's CDR3 is CASSLDGYEQYF. The CDR3, as DNA: TGTGCCAGCAGTCTCGACGGCTACGAGCAGTACTTC. V usage is TRBV2 and J usage is TRBJ2-7; D ambiguous. The CDR3 totals 12 residues. The V gene's germline CDR1 is SNHLY and CDR2 FYNNEI. Trimming removed 5 bases at V and 3 bases at J, with 8 bases between.

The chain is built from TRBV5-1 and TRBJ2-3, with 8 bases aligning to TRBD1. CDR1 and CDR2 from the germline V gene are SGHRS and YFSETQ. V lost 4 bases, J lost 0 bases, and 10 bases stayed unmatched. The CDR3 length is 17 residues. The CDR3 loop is CASSQEGRGPSTDTQYF. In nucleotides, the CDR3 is TGCGCCAGCAGCCAGGAGGGCAGGGGGCCCAGCACAGATACGCAGTATTTT.

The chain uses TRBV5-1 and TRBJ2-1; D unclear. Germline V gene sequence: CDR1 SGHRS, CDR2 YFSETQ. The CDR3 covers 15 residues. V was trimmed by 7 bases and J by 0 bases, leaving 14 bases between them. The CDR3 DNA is TGCGCCAGCGCCCAGCCTGGAAGCTCCTACAATGAGCAGTTCTTC. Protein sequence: CASAQPGSSYNEQFF.

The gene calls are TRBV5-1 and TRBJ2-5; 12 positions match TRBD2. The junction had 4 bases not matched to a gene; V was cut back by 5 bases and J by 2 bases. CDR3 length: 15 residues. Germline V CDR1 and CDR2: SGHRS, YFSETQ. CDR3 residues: CASRLAGGDQETQYF. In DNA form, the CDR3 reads TGCGCCAGCAGACTAGCGGGGGGAGATCAAGAGACCCAGTACTTC.

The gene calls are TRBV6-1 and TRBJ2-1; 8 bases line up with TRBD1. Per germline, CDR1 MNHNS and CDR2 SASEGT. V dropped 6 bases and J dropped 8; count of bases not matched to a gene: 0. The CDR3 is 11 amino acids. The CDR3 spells CASRDRDEQFF. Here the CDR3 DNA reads TGTGCCAGCAGGGACAGGGATGAGCAGTTCTTC.

CDR3 nucleotide sequence: TGTGCCAGCACCCAGGGGGACAGGTCGACCTACGAGCAGTACTTC. Its protein product is CASTQGDRSTYEQYF. The rearrangement links TRBV6-5 to TRBJ2-7, with 8 positions matching TRBD1. CDR3 length: 15 amino acids. The V gene's germline CDR1 is MNHEY and CDR2 SVGAGI. V dropped 7 bases and J dropped 2; count of bases not matched to a gene: 10.

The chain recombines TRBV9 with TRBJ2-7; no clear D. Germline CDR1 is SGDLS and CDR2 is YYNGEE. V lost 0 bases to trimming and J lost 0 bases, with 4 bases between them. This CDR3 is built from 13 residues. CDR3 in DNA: TGTGCCAGCAGCGTAGCCAGCTCCTACGAGCAGTACTTC. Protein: CASSVASSYEQYF.

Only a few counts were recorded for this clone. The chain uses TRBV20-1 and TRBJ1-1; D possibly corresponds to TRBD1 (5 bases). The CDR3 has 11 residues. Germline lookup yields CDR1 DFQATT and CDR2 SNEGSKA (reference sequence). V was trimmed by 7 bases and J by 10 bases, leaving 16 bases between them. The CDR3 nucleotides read TGCAGTGTTGCGGAAGGGGCGCTAGCTTTCTTT. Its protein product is CSVAEGALAFF.

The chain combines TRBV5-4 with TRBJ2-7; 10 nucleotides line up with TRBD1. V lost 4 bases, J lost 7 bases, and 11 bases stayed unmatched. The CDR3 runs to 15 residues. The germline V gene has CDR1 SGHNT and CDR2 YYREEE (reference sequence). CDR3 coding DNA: TGTGCCAGCAGCCCCCGAAGTGGACAGGGGGGAGAGCAGTACTTC. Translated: CASSPRSGQGGEQYF.

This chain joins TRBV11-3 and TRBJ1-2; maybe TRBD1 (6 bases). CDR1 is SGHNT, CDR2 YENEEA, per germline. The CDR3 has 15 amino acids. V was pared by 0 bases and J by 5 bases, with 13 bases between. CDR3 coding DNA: TGTGCCAGCAGCTTAGACAGGGGAAATTTTTATGGCTACACCTTC. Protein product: CASSLDRGNFYGYTF. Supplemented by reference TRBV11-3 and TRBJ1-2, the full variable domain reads EAGVVQSPRYKIIEKKQPVAFWCNPISGHNTLYWYLQNLGQGPELLIRYENEEAVDDSQLPKDRFSAERLKGVDSTLKIQPAELGDSAVYLCASSLDRGNFYGYTFGSGTRLTVV.

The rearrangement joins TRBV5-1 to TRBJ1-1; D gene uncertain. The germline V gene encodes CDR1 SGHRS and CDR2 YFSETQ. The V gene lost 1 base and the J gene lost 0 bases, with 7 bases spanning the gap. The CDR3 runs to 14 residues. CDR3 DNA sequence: TGCGCCAGCAGCTTGAGCCGGATGAACACTGAAGCTTTCTTT. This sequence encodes CASSLSRMNTEAFF.

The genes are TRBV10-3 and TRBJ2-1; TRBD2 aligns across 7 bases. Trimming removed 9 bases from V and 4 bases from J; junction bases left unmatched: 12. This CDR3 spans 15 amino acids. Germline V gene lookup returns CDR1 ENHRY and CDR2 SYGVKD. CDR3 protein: CAIIVQRGHYNEQFF. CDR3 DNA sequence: TGTGCCATTATAGTGCAGCGGGGCCATTACAATGAGCAGTTCTTC.

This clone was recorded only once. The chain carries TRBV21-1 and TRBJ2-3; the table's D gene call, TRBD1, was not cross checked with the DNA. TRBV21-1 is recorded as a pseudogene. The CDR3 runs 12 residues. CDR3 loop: CASSRQADTQYF. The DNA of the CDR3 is TGTGCCAGCAGCAGGCAAGCAGATACGCAGTATTTT.

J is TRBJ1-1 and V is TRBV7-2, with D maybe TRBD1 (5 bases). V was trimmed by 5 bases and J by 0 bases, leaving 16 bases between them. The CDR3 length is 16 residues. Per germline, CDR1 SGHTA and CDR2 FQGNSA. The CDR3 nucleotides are TGTGCCAGCAGCGGGGACCTCTTCCCCATGAACACTGAAGCTTTCTTT. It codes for CASSGDLFPMNTEAFF.

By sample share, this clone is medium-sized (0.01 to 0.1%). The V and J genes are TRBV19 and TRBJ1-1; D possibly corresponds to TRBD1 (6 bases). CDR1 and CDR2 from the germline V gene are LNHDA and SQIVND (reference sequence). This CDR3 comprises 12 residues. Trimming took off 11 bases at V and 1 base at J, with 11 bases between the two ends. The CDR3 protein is CASGGANTEAFF. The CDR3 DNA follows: TGTGCCTCCGGGGGGGCGAACACTGAAGCTTTCTTT. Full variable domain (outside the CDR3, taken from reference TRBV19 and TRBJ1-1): DGGITQSPKYLFRKEGQNVTLSCEQNLNHDAMYWYRQDPGQGLRLIYYSQIVNDFQKGDIAEGYSVSREKKESFPLTVTSAQKNPTAFYLCASGGANTEAFFGQGTRLTVV.

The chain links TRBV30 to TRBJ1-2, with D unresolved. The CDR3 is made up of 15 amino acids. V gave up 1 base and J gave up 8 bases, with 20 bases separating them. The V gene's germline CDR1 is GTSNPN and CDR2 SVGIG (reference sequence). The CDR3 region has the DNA TGTGCCTGGAGTGGACTAGGGCCAAGGGCGGGAGGCTACACCTTC. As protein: CAWSGLGPRAGGYTF.

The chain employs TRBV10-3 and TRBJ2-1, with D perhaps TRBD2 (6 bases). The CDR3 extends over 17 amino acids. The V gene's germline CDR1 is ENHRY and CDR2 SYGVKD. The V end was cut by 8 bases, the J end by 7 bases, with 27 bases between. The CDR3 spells CAISIVTGSPLENEQFF. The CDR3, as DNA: TGTGCCATCTCAATCGTCACCGGGAGCCCTCTTGAGAATGAGCAGTTCTTC.